One sample yielded the 15 T cell receptor beta chains listed below, sequenced in a study of blood T cell repertoires in COVID-19. Clones were read by immunoSEQ multiplex PCR, and TCRdb kept only the in-frame ones, dropping some. Of roughly 250,000 clones listed, roughly four fifths are singletons. Sequenced: peripheral blood. The source of these receptors is a woman aged 45-60 years with acute or convalescent COVID-19.

V gene TRBV23-1 combines with J gene TRBJ1-5; 8 bases map to TRBD1. TRBV23-1 is an ORF; its function is uncertain. The CDR3 runs to 12 residues. The CDR3, as DNA: TGCGCAGGTGGACAGGGCGTACAGCCCCAGCATTTT. Translating gives CAGGQGVQPQHF.

This rearrangement joins TRBV5-1 to TRBJ2-2; TRBD1 agrees at 8 bases. The germline CDR1 and CDR2 sequences are SGHRS and YFSETQ. J lost 4 bases, V lost 7 bases, and 3 bases had no gene match. The length of the CDR3 is 13 residues. The CDR3 protein is CASDTGGTGELFF. CDR3 in DNA: TGCGCCAGCGACACAGGGGGCACCGGGGAGCTGTTTTTT.

The chain is built from TRBV7-2 and TRBJ2-7; 7 nucleotides align to TRBD1. J was trimmed by 5 bases and V by 4 bases; bases with no gene match: 8. Germline lookup yields CDR1 SGHTA and CDR2 FQGNSA. This CDR3 comprises 14 residues. CDR3 protein: CASSYRTGSHEQYF. The CDR3 region has the DNA TGTGCCAGCAGCTACCGGACAGGAAGTCACGAGCAGTACTTC.

This chain uses TRBV5-1 with TRBJ2-1; D might be TRBD2 (5 bases). In germline, CDR1 is SGHRS, CDR2 YFSETQ. The CDR3 length is 14 residues. Trimming took 0 bases from V and 4 from J, leaving 8 bases between them. This CDR3 is CASSLGLAYNEQFF. The CDR3 nucleotides are TGCGCCAGCAGCTTGGGGCTAGCTTACAATGAGCAGTTCTTC.

The count of this clone is one. This chain links TRBV5-6 with TRBJ1-2; D gene uncertain. With 3 bases removed from V and 1 base from J, the gap between germline ends came to 13 bases. The germline V gene has CDR1 SGHDT and CDR2 YYEEEE. The CDR3 is 15 amino acids. CDR3 amino acids: CASSSFPGSNYGYTF. CDR3 DNA sequence: TGTGCCAGCAGCTCTTTTCCGGGGAGTAACTATGGCTACACCTTC.

This clone was detected once. The chain employs TRBV11-3 and TRBJ2-1; TRBD1 might be the D (6 bases). CDR3 length: 17 amino acids. The V gene lost 1 base and the J gene lost 3 bases, with 16 bases spanning the gap. The germline V gene has CDR1 SGHNT and CDR2 YENEEA. The CDR3 sequence: CASSLVGRQVCYNEQFF. The DNA for the CDR3 is TGTGCCAGCAGCTTAGTGGGAAGACAGGTCTGCTACAATGAGCAGTTCTTC. Complete variable domain (other parts from reference TRBV11-3 and TRBJ2-1): EAGVVQSPRYKIIEKKQPVAFWCNPISGHNTLYWYLQNLGQGPELLIRYENEEAVDDSQLPKDRFSAERLKGVDSTLKIQPAELGDSAVYLCASSLVGRQVCYNEQFFGPGTRLTVL.

This sequence joins TRBV19 and TRBJ2-5; 9 bases agree with TRBD1. Losses at the gene ends were 1 base for V and 4 bases for J; bases not matched to a gene: 16. The CDR3 spans 19 residues. Germline CDR1 reads LNHDA; CDR2 reads SQIVND (reference sequence). In DNA, the CDR3 is TGTGCCAGTAGTATAGTGGGCGACAGGGGGTCCCCGAGGAGAGAGACCCAGTACTTC. Encoded protein: CASSIVGDRGSPRRETQYF.

This clone has just one count. The V and J genes are TRBV7-2 and TRBJ2-1; 7 bases align to TRBD2. Germline V CDR1 and CDR2: SGHTA, FQGNSA. The CDR3 length is 15 residues. J was trimmed by 0 bases and V by 5 bases; bases with no gene match: 4. CDR3 coding DNA: TGTGCCAGCAGCCCTAGCGGTAGCTCCTACAATGAGCAGTTCTTC. This codes for CASSPSGSSYNEQFF.

This clone was found once. The gene calls are TRBV7-9 and TRBJ2-7; D is perhaps TRBD1 (6 bases). Trimming took 3 bases from V and 2 from J, leaving 14 bases between them. The length of the CDR3 is 15 residues. Germline-derived CDR1 and CDR2 are SEHNR and FQNEAQ (reference sequence). The DNA for the CDR3 is TGTGCCAGCAGCTTGCAGGGGCAGGTGACCTACGAGCAGTACTTC. Protein product: CASSLQGQVTYEQYF.

As concerns this clone: Other DNA sequences in this specimen translate into the identical CDR3. The rearrangement links TRBV9 to TRBJ1-3, with TRBD1 matching 8 bases. CDR3 size: 15 residues. Germline V CDR1 and CDR2: SGDLS, YYNGEE. Germline trimming cut 2 bases from V and 4 bases from J; bases unmatched to any gene: 5. In nucleotides, the CDR3 is TGTGCCAGCAGCGTCCAACAGGGGGGCGGAAACACCATATATTTT. Amino acid sequence: CASSVQQGGGNTIYF.

The chain couples TRBV5-1 to TRBJ2-3; D possibly corresponds to TRBD1 (6 bases). Germline-derived CDR1 and CDR2 are SGHRS and YFSETQ. CDR3 size: 14 residues. Trimming took off 4 bases at V and 1 base at J, with 10 bases between the two ends. The CDR3 loop reads CASSTGQRTDTQYF. CDR3 bases: TGCGCCAGCAGCACCGGACAGCGCACAGATACGCAGTATTTT.

The genes are TRBV11-2 and TRBJ1-2; unclear D gene. Germline V CDR1 and CDR2: SGHAT, FQNNGV. V lost 5 bases and J 7 bases, leaving 14 bases between the germline ends. This CDR3 has 13 amino acids. CDR3 region: CASSETVSGGYTF. The CDR3 DNA follows: TGTGCCAGCAGCGAAACGGTCTCAGGTGGCTACACCTTC.

The rearrangement joins TRBV5-8 to TRBJ1-1; D may be TRBD1 (5 bases). This CDR3 has 15 amino acids. Germline V gives CDR1 SGHTS, CDR2 YDEGEE. V lost 0 bases, J lost 3 bases, and 12 bases lay in between. CDR3 loop: CASSLEAGFYTEAFF. CDR3 nucleotides: TGTGCCAGCAGCTTGGAGGCAGGGTTTTACACTGAAGCTTTCTTT.

This sequence joins TRBV20-1 and TRBJ1-1; unclear D gene. The CDR3 is made up of 14 amino acids. V was shortened by 3 bases and J by 5 bases, with 16 bases between the two germline ends. Germline lookup yields CDR1 DFQATT and CDR2 SNEGSKA (reference sequence). The CDR3 loop is CSASSDGMGTEAFF. CDR3 sequence (DNA): TGCAGTGCTAGTAGCGACGGGATGGGAACTGAAGCTTTCTTT.

This rearrangement joins TRBV19 to TRBJ1-2, with D unclear. This CDR3 has 14 amino acids. CDR1 LNHDA and CDR2 SQIVND come from the germline V gene (reference sequence). V lost 3 bases to trimming and J lost 6 bases, with 14 bases between them. This CDR3 reads CASSIPSLPDGYTF. CDR3 DNA: TGTGCCAGTAGTATCCCCAGTCTCCCCGATGGCTACACCTTC. Variable domain in full (rest from reference TRBV19 and TRBJ1-2): DGGITQSPKYLFRKEGQNVTLSCEQNLNHDAMYWYRQDPGQGLRLIYYSQIVNDFQKGDIAEGYSVSREKKESFPLTVTSAQKNPTAFYLCASSIPSLPDGYTFGSGTRLTVV.